Listed below are T cell receptor beta chains from one sample, sequenced in a study of blood T cell repertoires in COVID-19. Measured with immunoSEQ multiplex PCR; TCRdb has only the in-frame clones, and not every one. The table records around 180,000 clones, 88% of them present only once. Material: peripheral blood. The receptors were sampled from a man aged 60-69 years with acute or convalescent COVID-19. The CDR3 runs from the conserved cysteine through the conserved F or W. A D gene is named only where the DNA matches it firmly. Some rows have no size entry. The others give once, few or many, or a class for an expanded clone.

size	V	J	D	DNA	CDR3
-	TRBV5-4	TRBJ1-1	-	TGTGCCAGCAGCCCCCCTGGCACAAGACTTGAAGCTTTCTTT	CASSPPGTRLEAFF
once	TRBV5-8	TRBJ2-2	TRBD1	TGTGCCAGCAGCGGACAGGGAGGGCTGTTTTTT	CASSGQGGLFF
-	TRBV15	TRBJ1-6	-	TGTGCCACCAGCAGAGAGGGGCAGAGAGCCCTCCACTTT	CATSREGQRALHF
-	TRBV5-4	TRBJ1-1	TRBD1	TGTGCCAGCAACGAACAGGGGGGCACTGAAGCTTTCTTT	CASNEQGGTEAFF
-	TRBV24-1	TRBJ2-5	TRBD2	TGTGCCACCAGTGATTTGTCGACTAGCGGGGCCTACCAAGAGACCCAGTACTTC	CATSDLSTSGAYQETQYF
-	TRBV18	TRBJ1-1	-	TGTGCCAGCTCACCACCGTCGGTAAACACTGAAGCTTTCTTT	CASSPPSVNTEAFF
once	TRBV11-3	TRBJ2-2	-	TGTGCCAGCAGCTTAGGCAGGGGCACCGGGGAGCTGTTTTTT	CASSLGRGTGELFF
once	TRBV29-1	TRBJ1-1	-	TGCAGCGTTGGGTCGCCGGGGGCTTTCTTT	CSVGSPGAFF
-	TRBV7-2	TRBJ1-1	-	TGTGCCAGCAGCTTAGACAGGGTTGACACTGAAGCTTTCTTT	CASSLDRVDTEAFF
-	TRBV27	TRBJ2-4	TRBD2	TGTGCCAGCAGCGAGATTAGCGGGAGATGGAGAGGGGCCAAAAACATTCAGTACTTC	CASSEISGRWRGAKNIQYF
-	TRBV9	TRBJ2-6	-	TGTGCCTCAACCGCACAGCTAACTTCTGGGGCCAACGTCCTGACTTTC	CASTAQLTSGANVLTF
-	TRBV12-5	TRBJ2-2	-	TGTGCTAGTGGTTTGGGACAGTCGAACACCGGGGAGCTGTTTTTT	CASGLGQSNTGELFF
-	TRBV30	TRBJ2-1	TRBD2	TGTGCCTGGAGTGTAGGGCTAGCGGAGGTCTACAATGAGCAGTTCTTC	CAWSVGLAEVYNEQFF
-	TRBV7-8	TRBJ1-1	-	TGTGCCAGCTGCACGGGGGGAGGTGGGACCACTGAAGCTTTCTTT	CASCTGGGGTTEAFF
-	TRBV27	TRBJ1-5	-	TGTGCCAGCAGCCAAATCCCCCGGTCGAATCAGCCCCAGCATTTT	CASSQIPRSNQPQHF
-	TRBV6-5	TRBJ1-2	-	TGTGCCAGCAGCCCCGGACAGTATGGCTACACCTTC	CASSPGQYGYTF
once	TRBV19	TRBJ2-2	TRBD2	TGTGCCAGTACCCTAGCGGGAGGGCCCGGGGAGCTGTTTTTT	CASTLAGGPGELFF
-	TRBV29-1	TRBJ1-2	-	TGCAGCGTTGAGCGGGACGAAGGAGGGAGTGGCTACACCTTC	CSVERDEGGSGYTF
-	TRBV2	TRBJ2-5	TRBD1	TGTGCCAGCAGTAGAGTCAGACAGGGTGGGATAGAGACCCAGTACTTC	CASSRVRQGGIETQYF
-	TRBV10-2	TRBJ2-5	TRBD2	TGCGCCAGCAGTGAGTGGGTAGCGGGAGAAGGGGTGAGGGAGACCCAGTACTTC	CASSEWVAGEGVRETQYF
-	TRBV19	TRBJ1-4	TRBD1	TGTGCCAGTAGTTCCCGGACAGGGTCGTTCGAAAAACTGTTTTTT	CASSSRTGSFEKLFF
-	TRBV5-1	TRBJ1-1	-	TGCGCCAGCAAGGACAGTCCGAACACTGAAGCTTTCTTT	CASKDSPNTEAFF
-	TRBV5-1	TRBJ1-2	-	TGCGCCAGCAGCTCACAGGGAGACGGCTACACCTTC	CASSSQGDGYTF
-	TRBV19	TRBJ1-5	TRBD1	TGTGCCAGTAGTCGGGACAGGCCAACGGCGGGCCAGCCCCAGCATTTT	CASSRDRPTAGQPQHF
once	TRBV5-6	TRBJ1-3	-	TGTGCCAGCAGCTTGGCCCCAGTCCTCGGAAACACCATATATTTT	CASSLAPVLGNTIYF
-	TRBV7-7	TRBJ2-1	-	TGTGCCAGCAGCCCTAGCTCCCGGTACAATGAGCAGTTCTTC	CASSPSSRYNEQFF
-	TRBV3-1/TRBV3-2	TRBJ1-2	TRBD1	TGTGCCAGCAGCCACGGGACAGGGAAGCACTATGGCTACACCTTC	CASSHGTGKHYGYTF
-	TRBV6-5	TRBJ2-7	TRBD1	TGTGCCAGCAGTTACCGCGTACAGGGGCGAGATTACGAGCAGTACTTC	CASSYRVQGRDYEQYF
-	TRBV15	TRBJ1-2	-	TGTGCCACCAGCAGAAGGGGTATAGATGGCTACACCTTC	CATSRRGIDGYTF
-	TRBV15	TRBJ1-2	-	TGTGCCACCAGCAGAGGAACCGGCGGCTATGGCTACACCTTC	CATSRGTGGYGYTF
few	TRBV29-1	TRBJ2-3	-	TGCAGCGCGGGGGGACAGACCACAGATACGCAGTATTTT	CSAGGQTTDTQYF
-	TRBV7-2	TRBJ2-3	-	TGTGCCAGCAGCGTGGGGGGTCCAACTACGCAGTATTTT	CASSVGGPTTQYF
-	TRBV10-2	TRBJ1-1	TRBD1	TGCGCCAGCAGCCCGTTGAGACAGGGGATTGAAGCTTTCTTT	CASSPLRQGIEAFF
-	TRBV18	TRBJ2-7	TRBD1	TGTGCCAGCTCACCACCGGGACAGGGCTACGAGCAGTACTTC	CASSPPGQGYEQYF
-	TRBV11-3	TRBJ2-1	TRBD2	TGTGCCAGCAGCAAGAGGACTAGCGGGCACAATGAGCAGTTCTTC	CASSKRTSGHNEQFF
-	TRBV12-5	TRBJ2-1	TRBD2	TGTGCTAGTGGTTTGCGGACTAGCGGGGGCCCCGAGGGCAATGAGCAGTTCTTC	CASGLRTSGGPEGNEQFF
-	TRBV5-1	TRBJ1-2	-	TGCGCCAGCAGCCCCACGGGGGCTAACTATGGCTACACCTTC	CASSPTGANYGYTF
-	TRBV27	TRBJ1-2	-	TGTGCCAGCAAATTGGGAGCTAACTATGGCTACACCTTC	CASKLGANYGYTF